The clone carrying this TCR beta chain was counted a few times. As originally analysed: Reference gene primer amplification gave nucleated cell count estimates. The protocol was immunoSEQ multiplex PCR, while the TCRdb copy is restricted to in-frame clones and leaves out a portion. Clonal size and the V and J genes are those of that table, whereas D and trimming came from the DNA. Altogether 130,000 to 150,000 clones are present, around nine tenths being singletons, with the ten largest covering approximately 4.2%. The data stem from a study of blood T cell repertoires in COVID-19. Study details: The United States, Italy and Spain supplied acute and convalescent COVID-19 samples.

The CDR3 runs to 12 residues. Germline-derived CDR1 and CDR2 are SGHNT and YYREEE (reference sequence). Between the trimmed V and J ends, which lost 4 bases and 8 bases, there was a span of 12 bases. The specimen sequenced was peripheral blood. The sequence was collected from a woman aged 40 to 50 with acute or convalescent COVID-19. The J gene is TRBJ1-1, the V gene TRBV5-4; D unclear. The CDR3 DNA sequence: TGTGCCAGCAGCACTCCGGGATGGGAAGCTTTCTTT. This translates into CASSTPGWEAFF.